What follows are 16 T cell receptor beta chains derived from one specimen sequenced in a study of blood T cell repertoires in COVID-19. Measured with immunoSEQ multiplex PCR; TCRdb has only the in-frame clones, and not every one. The sample includes over 100,000 clones, roughly 91% seen only once; the top ten take around 5.5%. The sequenced sample consisted of peripheral blood. These receptors originate from a human donor in a cohort sampled during active COVID-19.

V usage is TRBV5-4 and J usage is TRBJ2-2; 7 positions agree with TRBD1. CDR1 and CDR2 (germline): SGHNT, YYREEE (reference sequence). CDR3 size: 15 residues. The V gene end was trimmed by 0 bases and the J gene end by 8 bases; junction bases not matched to a gene: 7. CDR3 sequence: CASSLGRGGAGELFF. For the CDR3, the DNA is TGTGCCAGCAGCTTGGGTAGAGGGGGCGCGGGGGAGCTGTTTTTT.

About this clone: The sample has other DNA sequences that encode this CDR3 too. The rearrangement uses TRBV6-4 and TRBJ2-7; 9 bases match TRBD1. The CDR3 extends over 20 amino acids. Unmatched junction bases numbered 20, after V lost 5 bases and J lost 0 bases. The germline CDR1 and CDR2 sequences are MRHNA and SNTAGT. DNA for the CDR3: TGTGCCAGCAGTACTACTTTGGACAGGGGCATAACATCTCCCTCCTACGAGCAGTACTTC. Translated: CASSTTLDRGITSPSYEQYF.

The chain uses TRBV6-5 and TRBJ2-2, with D possibly TRBD1 on 5 matching bases. This CDR3 spans 15 amino acids. Germline-derived CDR1 and CDR2 are MNHEY and SVGAGI. V lost 7 bases and J 2 bases, leaving 14 bases between the germline ends. CDR3 in DNA: TGTGCCAGCACCCCAGGGTTAGCTAACACCGGGGAGCTGTTTTTT. As protein: CASTPGLANTGELFF.

This chain joins TRBV29-1 and TRBJ2-7; TRBD1 aligns across 9 bases. The CDR3 loop spans 14 amino acids. Germline V gene data show CDR1 as SQVTM and CDR2 as ANQGSEA. V trimming: 8 bases; J trimming: 2 bases; junction bases outside the gene matches: 10. The CDR3: CSMAIGTGPYEQYF. CDR3 nucleotides: TGCAGCATGGCTATTGGGACAGGGCCCTACGAGCAGTACTTC.

The chain links TRBV5-1 to TRBJ2-7; D gene ambiguous. The CDR3 consists of 12 residues. Trimming left V 2 bases short and J 3 bases short, with 6 bases between. From germline, CDR1 is SGHRS and CDR2 YFSETQ. The CDR3 nucleotides read TGCGCCAGCAGCTTTAACTACTACGAGCAGTACTTC. It encodes CASSFNYYEQYF. Full variable domain (rest looked up from reference TRBV5-1 and TRBJ2-7): KAGVTQTPRYLIKTRGQQVTLSCSPISGHRSVSWYQQTPGQGLQFLFEYFSETQRNKGNFPGRFSGRQFSNSRSEMNVSTLELGDSALYLCASSFNYYEQYFGPGTRLTVT.

The chain couples TRBV2 to TRBJ1-1; 8 bases fit TRBD1. The CDR3 covers 12 residues. CDR1 is SNHLY and CDR2 is FYNNEI in the germline V gene. With V trimmed by 8 bases and J by 4 bases, 3 bases remained unmatched. CDR3 residues: CASGQGVTEAFF. The CDR3 DNA is TGTGCCAGCGGACAGGGAGTCACTGAAGCTTTCTTT.

The chain has TRBV3-1 (or the pseudogene TRBV3-2) and TRBJ2-3; the D gene is possibly TRBD1 (6 bases). The germline gives CDR1 LGHDT, CDR2 YNNKEL (reference sequence). V was trimmed by 1 base and J by 8 bases, leaving 13 bases between them. This CDR3 has 14 amino acids. CDR3 DNA sequence: TGTGCCAGCAGCCAAGGGACGAGGGGGACTACGCAGTATTTT. Translation gives CASSQGTRGTTQYF.

This chain connects TRBV28 to TRBJ2-7; possible D gene TRBD2, 6 bases. The CDR3 runs to 15 residues. Trimming removed 7 bases at V and 1 base at J, with 17 bases between. Looked up from germline, CDR1 is MDHEN and CDR2 is SYDVKM. CDR3 nucleotides: TGTGCCAGCATCTCCAACCTAGCGAGATCCTACGAGCAGTACTTC. Protein: CASISNLARSYEQYF.

The chain joins TRBV4-1 to TRBJ2-1, with 10 bases identical to TRBD2. The ends lost 2 bases at V and 8 bases at J; junction bases unmatched: 12. CDR3 size: 17 residues. Germline V CDR1 and CDR2: MGHRA, YSYEKL. The CDR3 protein is CASSQPQAGGWVDEQFF. The CDR3 DNA reads as TGCGCCAGCAGCCAACCTCAAGCGGGAGGGTGGGTGGATGAGCAGTTCTTC.

The chain carries TRBV2 and TRBJ1-5; D is unclear. The CDR3 consists of 15 residues. The V gene's germline CDR1 is SNHLY and CDR2 FYNNEI. V was trimmed by 2 bases and J by 0 bases, leaving 8 bases between them. DNA for the CDR3: TGTGCCAGCAGTGAAAGCCCTTATAGCAATCAGCCCCAGCATTTT. Translation gives CASSESPYSNQPQHF.

The rearrangement uses TRBV11-3 and TRBJ2-2, with D possibly TRBD1 on 6 matching bases. There are 16 residues in the CDR3. Germline V lookup: CDR1 SGHNT, CDR2 YENEEA. Trimming shortened V by 1 base and J by 5 bases, and 14 bases separated the two germline ends. The CDR3 reads CASSLAQGRGTGELFF. In DNA, the CDR3 is TGTGCCAGCAGCTTAGCCCAGGGAAGGGGGACCGGGGAGCTGTTTTTT.

The chain employs TRBV2 and TRBJ2-1, with 8 positions matching TRBD1. Germline V gives CDR1 SNHLY, CDR2 FYNNEI. The junction had 8 bases not matched to a gene; V was cut back by 4 bases and J by 6 bases. The CDR3 length is 15 residues. The DNA of the CDR3 is TGTGCCAGCAGTGGCGTTCAGGGGGCGATCAATGAGCAGTTCTTC. The encoded protein is CASSGVQGAINEQFF.

This chain links TRBV5-5 with TRBJ1-6; D perhaps matches TRBD1 (5 bases). The CDR3 is 15 amino acids. The germline gives CDR1 SGHKS, CDR2 YYEKEE (reference sequence). The germline V and J ends were trimmed by 0 bases and 8 bases, with 12 bases remaining between them. The CDR3 is CASSLDAGRDSPLHF. The CDR3 DNA reads TGTGCCAGCAGCTTGGACGCGGGGCGGGATTCACCCCTCCACTTT. The full variable domain, rest sourced from reference TRBV5-5 and TRBJ1-6, is DAGVTQSPTHLIKTRGQQVTLRCSPISGHKSVSWYQQVLGQGPQFIFQYYEKEERGRGNFPDRFSARQFPNYSSELNVNALLLGDSALYLCASSLDAGRDSPLHFGNGTRLTVT.

This chain uses TRBV28 with TRBJ1-2, with 10 bases identical to TRBD1. The germline V gene has CDR1 MDHEN and CDR2 SYDVKM. J lost 4 bases, V lost 5 bases, and 7 bases had no gene match. The length of the CDR3 is 15 residues. CDR3 sequence: CASSPPGQGIYGYTF. The CDR3 nucleotides are TGTGCCAGCAGTCCGCCGGGACAGGGGATCTATGGCTACACCTTC.

The chain joins TRBV28 to TRBJ1-6; tentative D call: TRBD1 (5 bases). Trimming removed 3 bases from V and 5 bases from J, with 14 bases in between. This CDR3 comprises 16 residues. Germline-derived CDR1 and CDR2 are MDHEN and SYDVKM. CDR3 region: CASSLSVGENNSPLHF. Here the CDR3 DNA reads TGTGCCAGCAGTTTGAGTGTAGGGGAAAATAATTCACCCCTCCACTTT.

V gene TRBV11-2 combines with J gene TRBJ2-1, with 9 positions matching TRBD2. The CDR3 runs to 18 residues. Germline V gene sequence: CDR1 SGHAT, CDR2 FQNNGV. Trimming cost V 1 base and J 5 bases; bases outside gene matches: 12. CDR3 residues: CASSLAYGASGVHNEQFF. The CDR3 region has the DNA TGTGCCAGCAGCTTAGCGTACGGGGCTAGCGGGGTACACAATGAGCAGTTCTTC.